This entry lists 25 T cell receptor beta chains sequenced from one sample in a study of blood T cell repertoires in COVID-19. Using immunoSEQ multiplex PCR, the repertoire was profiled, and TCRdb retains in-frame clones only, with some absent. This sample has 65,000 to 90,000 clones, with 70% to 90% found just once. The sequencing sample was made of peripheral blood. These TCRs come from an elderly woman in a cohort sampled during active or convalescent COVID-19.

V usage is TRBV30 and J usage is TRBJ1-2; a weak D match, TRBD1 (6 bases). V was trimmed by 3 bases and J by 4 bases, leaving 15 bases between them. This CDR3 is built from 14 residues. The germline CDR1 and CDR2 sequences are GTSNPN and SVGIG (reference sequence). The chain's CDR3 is CAWRATGRLYGYTF. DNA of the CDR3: TGTGCCTGGAGGGCGACAGGCAGACTCTATGGCTACACCTTC.

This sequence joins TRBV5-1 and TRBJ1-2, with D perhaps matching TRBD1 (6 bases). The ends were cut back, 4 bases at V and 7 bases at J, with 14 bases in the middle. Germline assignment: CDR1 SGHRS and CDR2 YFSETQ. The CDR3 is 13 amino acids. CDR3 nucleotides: TGCGCCAGCAGCCCACAGGGAGATGTTGGCTACACCTTC. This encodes CASSPQGDVGYTF.

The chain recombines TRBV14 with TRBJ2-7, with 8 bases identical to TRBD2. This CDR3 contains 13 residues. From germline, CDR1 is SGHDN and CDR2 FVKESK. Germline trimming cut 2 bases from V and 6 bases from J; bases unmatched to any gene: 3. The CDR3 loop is CASSQSLAGEQYF. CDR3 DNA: TGTGCCAGCAGCCAAAGTCTAGCGGGCGAGCAGTACTTC.

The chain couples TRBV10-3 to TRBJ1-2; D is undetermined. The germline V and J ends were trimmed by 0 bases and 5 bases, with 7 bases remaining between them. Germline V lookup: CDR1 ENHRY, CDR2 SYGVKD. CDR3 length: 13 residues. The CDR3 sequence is CAISESADYGYTF. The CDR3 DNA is TGTGCCATCAGTGAGTCGGCAGATTATGGCTACACCTTC.

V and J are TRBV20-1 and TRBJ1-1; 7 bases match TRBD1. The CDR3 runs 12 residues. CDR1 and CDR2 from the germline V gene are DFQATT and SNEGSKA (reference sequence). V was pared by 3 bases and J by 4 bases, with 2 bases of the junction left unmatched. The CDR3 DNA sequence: TGCAGTGCTAGTCCAGGGGGCACTGAAGCTTTCTTT. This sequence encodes CSASPGGTEAFF.

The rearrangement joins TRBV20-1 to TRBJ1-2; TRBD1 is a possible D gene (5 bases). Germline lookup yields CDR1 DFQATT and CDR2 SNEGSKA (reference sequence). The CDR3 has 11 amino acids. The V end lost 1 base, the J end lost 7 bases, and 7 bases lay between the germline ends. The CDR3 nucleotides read TGCAGTGCTAGAGTTCAGGGTGGCTACACCTTC. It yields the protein CSARVQGGYTF.

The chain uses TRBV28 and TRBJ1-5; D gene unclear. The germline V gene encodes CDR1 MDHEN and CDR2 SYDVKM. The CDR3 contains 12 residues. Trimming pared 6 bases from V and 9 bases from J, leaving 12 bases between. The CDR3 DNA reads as TGTGCCAGCAGCCCTCTACAGAGGCCCCAGCATTTT. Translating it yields CASSPLQRPQHF. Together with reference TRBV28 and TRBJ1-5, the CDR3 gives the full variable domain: DVKVTQSSRYLVKRTGEKVFLECVQDMDHENMFWYRQDPGLGLRLIYFSYDVKMKEKGDIPEGYSVSREKKERFSLILESASTNQTSMYLCASSPLQRPQHFGDGTRLSIL.

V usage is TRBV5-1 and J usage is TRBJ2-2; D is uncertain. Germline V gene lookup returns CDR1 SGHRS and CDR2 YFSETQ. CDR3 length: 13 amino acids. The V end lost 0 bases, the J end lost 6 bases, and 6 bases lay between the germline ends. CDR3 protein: CASSLVTAGELFF. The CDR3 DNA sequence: TGCGCCAGCAGCTTGGTCACGGCCGGGGAGCTGTTTTTT.

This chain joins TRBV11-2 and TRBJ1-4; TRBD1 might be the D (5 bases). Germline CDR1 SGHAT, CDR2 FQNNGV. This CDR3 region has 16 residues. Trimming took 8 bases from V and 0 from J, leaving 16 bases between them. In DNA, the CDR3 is TGTGCCAGCTCGAGGACTACAGGAACAACTAATGAAAAACTGTTTTTT. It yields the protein CASSRTTGTTNEKLFF.

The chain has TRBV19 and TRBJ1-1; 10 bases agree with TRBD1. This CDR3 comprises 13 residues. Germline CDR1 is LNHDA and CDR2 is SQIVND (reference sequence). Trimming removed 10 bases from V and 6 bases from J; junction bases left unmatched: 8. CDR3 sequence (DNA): TGTGCCATTCGGGACAGGGGAGAATCTGAAGCTTTCTTT. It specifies CAIRDRGESEAFF.

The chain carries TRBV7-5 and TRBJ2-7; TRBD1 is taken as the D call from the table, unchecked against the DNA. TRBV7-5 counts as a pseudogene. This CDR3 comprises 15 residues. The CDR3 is CARSLMRTGAYEQYV. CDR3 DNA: TGTGCCAGAAGCTTAATGCGGACAGGGGCCTACGAGCAGTACGTC.

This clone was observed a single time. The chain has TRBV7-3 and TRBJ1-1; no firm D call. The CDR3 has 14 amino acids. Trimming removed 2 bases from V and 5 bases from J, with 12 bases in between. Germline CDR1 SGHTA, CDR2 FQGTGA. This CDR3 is CASSLDKGRTEAFF. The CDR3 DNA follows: TGTGCCAGCAGCTTAGACAAAGGGAGGACTGAAGCTTTCTTT.

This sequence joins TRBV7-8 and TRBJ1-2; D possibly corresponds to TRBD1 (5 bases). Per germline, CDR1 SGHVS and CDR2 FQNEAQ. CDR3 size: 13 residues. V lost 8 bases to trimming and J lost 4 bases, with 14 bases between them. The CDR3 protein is CASGGAKTYGYTF. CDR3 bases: TGTGCCAGCGGAGGGGCGAAGACCTATGGCTACACCTTC.

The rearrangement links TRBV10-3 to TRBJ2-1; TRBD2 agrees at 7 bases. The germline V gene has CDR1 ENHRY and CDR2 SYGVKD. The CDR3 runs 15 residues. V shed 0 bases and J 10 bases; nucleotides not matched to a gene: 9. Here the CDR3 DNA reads TGTGCCATCAGTGAGTCGGCGGGAGCGGCCCAAGAGCAGTTCTTC. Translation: CAISESAGAAQEQFF.

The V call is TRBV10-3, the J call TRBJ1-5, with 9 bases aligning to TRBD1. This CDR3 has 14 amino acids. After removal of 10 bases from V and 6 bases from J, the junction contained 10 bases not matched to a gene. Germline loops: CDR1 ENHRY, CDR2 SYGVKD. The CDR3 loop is CAKSGTGIGQPQHF. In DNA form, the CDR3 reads TGTGCCAAATCCGGGACAGGGATCGGTCAGCCCCAGCATTTT.

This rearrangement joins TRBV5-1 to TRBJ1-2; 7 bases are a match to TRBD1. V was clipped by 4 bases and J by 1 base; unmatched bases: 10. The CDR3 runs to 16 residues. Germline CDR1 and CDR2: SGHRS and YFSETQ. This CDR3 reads CASSPSPGQHNYGYTF. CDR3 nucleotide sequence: TGCGCCAGCAGCCCCTCCCCGGGACAGCATAACTATGGCTACACCTTC.

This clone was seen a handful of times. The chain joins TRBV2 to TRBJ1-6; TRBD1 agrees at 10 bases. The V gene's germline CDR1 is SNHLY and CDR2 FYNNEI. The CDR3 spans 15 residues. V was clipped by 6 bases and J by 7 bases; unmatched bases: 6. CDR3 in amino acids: CASSGTGVGNSPLHF. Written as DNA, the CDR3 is TGTGCCAGCAGCGGGACAGGGGTGGGGAATTCACCCCTCCACTTT.

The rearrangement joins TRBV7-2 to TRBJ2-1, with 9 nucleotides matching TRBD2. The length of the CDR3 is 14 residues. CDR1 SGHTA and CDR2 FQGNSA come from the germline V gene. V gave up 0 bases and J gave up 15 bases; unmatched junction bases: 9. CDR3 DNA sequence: TGTGCCAGCAGCTTAGCAGAGAGTAGCGGGAGTAGGTTCTTC. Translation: CASSLAESSGSRFF. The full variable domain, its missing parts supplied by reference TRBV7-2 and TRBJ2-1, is GAGVSQSPSNKVTEKGKDVELRCDPISGHTALYWYRQSLGQGLEFLIYFQGNSAPDKSGLPSDRFSAERTGGSVSTLTIQRTQQEDSAVYLCASSLAESSGSRFFGPGTRLTVL.

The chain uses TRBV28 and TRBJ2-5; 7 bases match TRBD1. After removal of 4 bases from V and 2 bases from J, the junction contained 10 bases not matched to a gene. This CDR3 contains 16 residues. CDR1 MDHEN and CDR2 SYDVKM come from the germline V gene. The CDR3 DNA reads TGTGCCAGCAGTTGGGCAGGGGCGGACAGGCAAGAGACCCAGTACTTC. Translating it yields CASSWAGADRQETQYF.

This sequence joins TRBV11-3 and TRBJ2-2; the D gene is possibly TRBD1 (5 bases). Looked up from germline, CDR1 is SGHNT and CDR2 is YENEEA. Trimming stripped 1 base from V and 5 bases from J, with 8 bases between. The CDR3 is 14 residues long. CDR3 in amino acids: CASSLGGRTGELFF. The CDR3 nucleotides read TGTGCCAGCAGCTTAGGGGGCCGGACCGGGGAGCTGTTTTTT.

In DNA, the CDR3 is TGTGCCAGCAGCTTGCTAGATGCGCTAGCGCAAGAGACCCAGTACTTC. This encodes CASSLLDALAQETQYF. This sequence joins TRBV7-9 and TRBJ2-5; possible D gene TRBD2, 6 bases. Germline assignment: CDR1 SEHNR and CDR2 FQNEAQ (reference sequence). V was clipped by 3 bases and J by 2 bases, with 16 bases between them. The CDR3 extends over 16 amino acids.

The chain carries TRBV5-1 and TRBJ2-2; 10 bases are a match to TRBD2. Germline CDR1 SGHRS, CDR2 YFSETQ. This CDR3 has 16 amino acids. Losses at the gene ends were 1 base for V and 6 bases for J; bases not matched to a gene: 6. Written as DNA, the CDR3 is TGCGCCAGCAGCTTGTGGGGGACTAGCGCTCCCGGGGAGCTGTTTTTT. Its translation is CASSLWGTSAPGELFF. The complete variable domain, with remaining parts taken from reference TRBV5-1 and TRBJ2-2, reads KAGVTQTPRYLIKTRGQQVTLSCSPISGHRSVSWYQQTPGQGLQFLFEYFSETQRNKGNFPGRFSGRQFSNSRSEMNVSTLELGDSALYLCASSLWGTSAPGELFFGEGSRLTVL.

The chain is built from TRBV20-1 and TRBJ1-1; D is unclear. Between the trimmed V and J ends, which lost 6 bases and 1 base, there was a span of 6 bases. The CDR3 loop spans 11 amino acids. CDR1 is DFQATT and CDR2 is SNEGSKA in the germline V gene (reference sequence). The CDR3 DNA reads TGCAGTGCGTTACAGAACACTGAAGCTTTCTTT. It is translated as CSALQNTEAFF.

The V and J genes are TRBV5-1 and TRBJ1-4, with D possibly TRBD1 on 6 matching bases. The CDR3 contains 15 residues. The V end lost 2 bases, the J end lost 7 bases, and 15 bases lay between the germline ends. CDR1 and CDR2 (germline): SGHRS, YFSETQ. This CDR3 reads CASSLTGKVGEKLFF. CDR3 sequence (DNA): TGCGCCAGCAGCTTAACAGGGAAGGTGGGTGAAAAACTGTTTTTT.

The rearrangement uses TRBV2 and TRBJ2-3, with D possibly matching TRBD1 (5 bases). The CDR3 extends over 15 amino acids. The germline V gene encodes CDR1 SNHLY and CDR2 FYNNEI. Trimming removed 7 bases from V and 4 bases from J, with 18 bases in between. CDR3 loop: CASKVRGIAADTQYF. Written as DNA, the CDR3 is TGTGCCAGCAAAGTAAGGGGAATTGCGGCAGATACGCAGTATTTT.